Sequencing of this T cell receptor beta chain was carried out in a study of cytotoxic CD8 clonotypes in ibrutinib-treated CLL. General observations from the study: Sample timing was unmatched between remission and later-progressing patients; lymph nodes unstudied. Baseline levels of clonality went above those of age-matched healthy donors and moved with circulating CD8+ T-cell counts.

Trimming took 7 bases from V and 7 from J, leaving 16 bases between them. The CDR3 consists of 13 residues. CDR1 and CDR2 from the germline V gene are SGHTA and FQGNSA. Measured with immunoSEQ multiplex PCR; TCRdb has only the in-frame clones, and not every one. The sample lists over 120,000 clones, 76% occurring once. This clone was observed a single time. Its antigen is not known. The J gene is TRBJ2-5, the V gene TRBV7-2; D gene unclear. This receptor was identified in a human donor with chronic lymphocytic leukemia. The sequencing used PBMCs, collected after 24 months of ibrutinib treatment. CDR3: CASIPSALGTQYF. The DNA of the CDR3 is TGTGCCAGCATACCGAGCGCCCTCGGGACCCAGTACTTC. The whole variable domain, filled in from reference TRBV7-2 and TRBJ2-5, reads GAGVSQSPSNKVTEKGKDVELRCDPISGHTALYWYRQSLGQGLEFLIYFQGNSAPDKSGLPSDRFSAERTGGSVSTLTIQRTQQEDSAVYLCASIPSALGTQYFGPGTRLLVL.